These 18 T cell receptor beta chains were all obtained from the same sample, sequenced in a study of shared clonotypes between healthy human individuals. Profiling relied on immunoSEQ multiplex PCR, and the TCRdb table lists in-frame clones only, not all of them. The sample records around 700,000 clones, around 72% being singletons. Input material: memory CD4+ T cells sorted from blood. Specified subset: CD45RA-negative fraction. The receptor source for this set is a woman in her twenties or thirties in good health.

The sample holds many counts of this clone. CDR3 protein: CASTRGGVGYEQYF. The CDR3 coding sequence is TGTGCCAGCACGCGGGGAGGGGTTGGCTACGAGCAGTACTTC. The chain employs TRBV28 and TRBJ2-7, with 7 bases fitting TRBD2. CDR1 and CDR2 (germline): MDHEN, SYDVKM. V was pared by 7 bases and J by 3 bases, with 9 bases of the junction left unmatched. This CDR3 has 14 amino acids. The full variable domain, completed using reference TRBV28 and TRBJ2-7, is DVKVTQSSRYLVKRTGEKVFLECVQDMDHENMFWYRQDPGLGLRLIYFSYDVKMKEKGDIPEGYSVSREKKERFSLILESASTNQTSMYLCASTRGGVGYEQYFGPGTRLTVT.

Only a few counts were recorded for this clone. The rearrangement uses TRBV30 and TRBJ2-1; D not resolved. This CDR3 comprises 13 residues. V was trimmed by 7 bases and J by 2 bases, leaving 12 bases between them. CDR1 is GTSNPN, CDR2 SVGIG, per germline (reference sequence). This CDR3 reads CAYAPGTYNEQFF. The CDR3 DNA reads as TGTGCCTACGCACCAGGCACCTACAATGAGCAGTTCTTC. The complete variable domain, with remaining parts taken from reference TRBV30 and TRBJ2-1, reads SQTIHQWPATLVQPVGSPLSLECTVEGTSNPNLYWYRQAAGRGLQLLFYSVGIGQISSEVPQNLSASRPQDRQFILSSKKLLLSDSGFYLCAYAPGTYNEQFFGPGTRLTVL.

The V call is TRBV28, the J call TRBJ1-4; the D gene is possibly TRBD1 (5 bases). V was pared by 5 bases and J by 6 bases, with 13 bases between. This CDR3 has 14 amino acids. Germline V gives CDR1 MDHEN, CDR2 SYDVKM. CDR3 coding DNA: TGTGCCAGCAGTCCCAGCAGGGCTTATGAAAAACTGTTTTTT. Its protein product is CASSPSRAYEKLFF.

Here the CDR3 DNA reads TGCGCCAGCAGCTCATGGACTAGCGGCAACTCCTACGAGCAGTACTTC. Translated, it gives CASSSWTSGNSYEQYF. V usage is TRBV5-1 and J usage is TRBJ2-7, with 10 positions matching TRBD2. Germline V CDR1 and CDR2: SGHRS, YFSETQ. This CDR3 has 16 residues. With V trimmed by 3 bases and J by 0 bases, 6 bases remained unmatched.

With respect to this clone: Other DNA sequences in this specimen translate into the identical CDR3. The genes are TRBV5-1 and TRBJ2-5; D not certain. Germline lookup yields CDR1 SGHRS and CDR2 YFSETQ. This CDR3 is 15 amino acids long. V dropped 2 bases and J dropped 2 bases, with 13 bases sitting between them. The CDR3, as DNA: TGCGCCAGCAGCTTAGTGGCCGGGTTGCAAGAGACCCAGTACTTC. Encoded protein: CASSLVAGLQETQYF. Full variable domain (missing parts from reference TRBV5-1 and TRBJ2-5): KAGVTQTPRYLIKTRGQQVTLSCSPISGHRSVSWYQQTPGQGLQFLFEYFSETQRNKGNFPGRFSGRQFSNSRSEMNVSTLELGDSALYLCASSLVAGLQETQYFGPGTRLLVL.

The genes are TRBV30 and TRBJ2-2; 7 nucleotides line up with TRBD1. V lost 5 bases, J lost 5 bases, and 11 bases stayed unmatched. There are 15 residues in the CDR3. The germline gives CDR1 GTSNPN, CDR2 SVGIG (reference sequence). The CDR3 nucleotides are TGTGCCTGGCTACAGGGGCCCGTCTCAACCGGGGAGCTGTTTTTT. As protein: CAWLQGPVSTGELFF.

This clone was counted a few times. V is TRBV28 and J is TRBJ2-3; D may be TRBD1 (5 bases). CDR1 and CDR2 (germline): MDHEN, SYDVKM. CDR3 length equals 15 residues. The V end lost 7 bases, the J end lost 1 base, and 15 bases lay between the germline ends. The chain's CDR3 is CASIRRGQGTDTQYF. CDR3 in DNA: TGTGCCAGCATCAGAAGGGGTCAGGGCACAGATACGCAGTATTTT.

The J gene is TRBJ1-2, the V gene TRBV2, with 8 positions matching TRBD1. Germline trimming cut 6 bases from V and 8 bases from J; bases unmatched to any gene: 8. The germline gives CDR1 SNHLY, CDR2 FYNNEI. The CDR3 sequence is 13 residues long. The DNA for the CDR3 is TGTGCCAGCAGGCCGCAGGGGGCGGGCGGCTACACCTTC. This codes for CASRPQGAGGYTF.

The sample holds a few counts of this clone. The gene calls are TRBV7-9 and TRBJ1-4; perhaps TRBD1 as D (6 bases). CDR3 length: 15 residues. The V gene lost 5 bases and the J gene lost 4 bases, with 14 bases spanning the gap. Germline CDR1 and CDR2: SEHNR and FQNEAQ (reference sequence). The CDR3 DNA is TGTGCCAGCAGCCCCCAGGGGATCGTTAATGAAAAACTGTTTTTT. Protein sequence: CASSPQGIVNEKLFF.

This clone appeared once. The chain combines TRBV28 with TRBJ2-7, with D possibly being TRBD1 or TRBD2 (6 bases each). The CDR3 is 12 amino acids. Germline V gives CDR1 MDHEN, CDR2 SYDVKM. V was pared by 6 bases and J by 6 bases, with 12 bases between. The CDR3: CASSLTGAEQYF. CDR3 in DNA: TGTGCCAGCAGCCTCACGGGGGCCGAGCAGTACTTC.

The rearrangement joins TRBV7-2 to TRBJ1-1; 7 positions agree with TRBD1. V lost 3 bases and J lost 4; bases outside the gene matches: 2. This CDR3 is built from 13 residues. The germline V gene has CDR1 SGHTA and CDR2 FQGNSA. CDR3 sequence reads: CASSFDRVTEAFF. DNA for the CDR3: TGTGCCAGCAGCTTTGACAGGGTCACTGAAGCTTTCTTT.

The chain's CDR3 is CASSLRREGSGTDTQYF. The CDR3 DNA sequence: TGTGCCAGCAGTTTAAGGCGGGAGGGTTCGGGCACAGATACGCAGTATTTT. This chain connects TRBV27 to TRBJ2-3; 9 nucleotides line up with TRBD2. Germline assignment: CDR1 MNHEY and CDR2 SMNVEV (reference sequence). This CDR3 region has 17 residues. V trimming: 2 bases; J trimming: 1 base; junction bases outside the gene matches: 7.

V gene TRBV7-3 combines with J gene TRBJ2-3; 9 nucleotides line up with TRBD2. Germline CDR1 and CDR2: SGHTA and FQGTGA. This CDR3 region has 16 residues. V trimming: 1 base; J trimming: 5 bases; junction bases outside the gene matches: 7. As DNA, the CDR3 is TGTGCCAGCAGCTTAAGCGGGAGGGCCGGGGGAGATACGCAGTATTTT. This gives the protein CASSLSGRAGGDTQYF.

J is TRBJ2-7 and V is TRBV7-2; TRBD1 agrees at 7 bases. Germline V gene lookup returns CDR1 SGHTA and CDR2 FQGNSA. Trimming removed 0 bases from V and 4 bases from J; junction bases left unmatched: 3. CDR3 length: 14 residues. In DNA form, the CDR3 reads TGTGCCAGCAGCTTAGCCCAGGGGGTATACGAGCAGTACTTC. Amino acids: CASSLAQGVYEQYF.

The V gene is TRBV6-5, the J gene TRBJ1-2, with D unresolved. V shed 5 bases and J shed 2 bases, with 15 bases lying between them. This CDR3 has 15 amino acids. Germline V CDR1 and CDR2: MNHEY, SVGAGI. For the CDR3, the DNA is TGTGCCAGCAGTAAAACCGGACGGCCGAACTATGGCTACACCTTC. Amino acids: CASSKTGRPNYGYTF.

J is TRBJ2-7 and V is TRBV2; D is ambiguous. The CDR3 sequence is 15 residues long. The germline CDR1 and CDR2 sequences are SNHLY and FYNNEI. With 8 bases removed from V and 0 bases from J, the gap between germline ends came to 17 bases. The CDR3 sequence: CASVDESVSSYEQYF. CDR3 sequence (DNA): TGTGCCAGCGTTGACGAATCCGTAAGCTCCTACGAGCAGTACTTC.

The CDR3 here is CSALGVLAGVDEQFF. DNA of the CDR3: TGCAGCGCCCTAGGGGTACTAGCGGGAGTCGATGAGCAGTTCTTC. The rearrangement joins TRBV29-1 to TRBJ2-1, with 11 bases identical to TRBD2. The germline CDR1 and CDR2 sequences are SQVTM and ANQGSEA. CDR3 size: 15 residues. Unmatched junction bases numbered 13, after V lost 7 bases and J lost 8 bases.

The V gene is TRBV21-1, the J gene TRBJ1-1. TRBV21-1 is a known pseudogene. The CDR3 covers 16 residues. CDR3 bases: TGTGCCAGCAGCAAAGGAGATAGGGCTGAAAACACTGAAGCTTTCTTT. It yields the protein CASSKGDRAENTEAFF.